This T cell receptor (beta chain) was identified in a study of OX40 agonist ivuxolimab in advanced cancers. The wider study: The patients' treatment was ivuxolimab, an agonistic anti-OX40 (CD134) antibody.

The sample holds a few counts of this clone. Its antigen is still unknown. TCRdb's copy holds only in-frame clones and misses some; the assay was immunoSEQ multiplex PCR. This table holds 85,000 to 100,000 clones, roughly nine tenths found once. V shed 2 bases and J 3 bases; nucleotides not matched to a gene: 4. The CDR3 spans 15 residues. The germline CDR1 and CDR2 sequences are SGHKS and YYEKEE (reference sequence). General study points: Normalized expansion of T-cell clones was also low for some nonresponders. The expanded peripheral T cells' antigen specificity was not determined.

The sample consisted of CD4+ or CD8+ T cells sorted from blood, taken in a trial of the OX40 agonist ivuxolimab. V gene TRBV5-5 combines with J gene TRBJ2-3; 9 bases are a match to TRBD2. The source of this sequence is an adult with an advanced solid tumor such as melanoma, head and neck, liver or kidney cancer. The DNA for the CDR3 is TGTGCCAGCAGCTTCGGTCTAGCGGGAACAGATACGCAGTATTTT. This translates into CASSFGLAGTDTQYF.